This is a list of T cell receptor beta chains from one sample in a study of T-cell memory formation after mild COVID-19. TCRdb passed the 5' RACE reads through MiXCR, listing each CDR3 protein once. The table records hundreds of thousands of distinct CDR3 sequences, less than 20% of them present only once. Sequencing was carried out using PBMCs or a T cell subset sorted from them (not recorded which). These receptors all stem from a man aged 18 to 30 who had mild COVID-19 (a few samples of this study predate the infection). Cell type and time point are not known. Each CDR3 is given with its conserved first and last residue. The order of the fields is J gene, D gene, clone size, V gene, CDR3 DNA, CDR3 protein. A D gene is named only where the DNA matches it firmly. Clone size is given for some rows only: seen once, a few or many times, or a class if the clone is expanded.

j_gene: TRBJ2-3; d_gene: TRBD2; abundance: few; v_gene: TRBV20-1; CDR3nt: TGCAGTGCTAGTGGACTAGCGGGGACCAGCACAGATACGCAGTATTTT; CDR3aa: CSASGLAGTSTDTQYF
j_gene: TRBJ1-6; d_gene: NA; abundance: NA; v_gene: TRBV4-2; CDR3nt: TGTGCCAGCAGCCAAGTGGGGGATAATTCACCCCTCCACTTT; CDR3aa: CASSQVGDNSPLHF
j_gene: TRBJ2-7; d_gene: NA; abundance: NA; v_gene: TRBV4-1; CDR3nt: TGCGCCAGCAGCCAATTCCGTGCGGGGGCGGCGTTCGAGCAGTACTTC; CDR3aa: CASSQFRAGAAFEQYF
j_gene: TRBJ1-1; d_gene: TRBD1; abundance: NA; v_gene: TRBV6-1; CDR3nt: TGTGCCAGAGCCGGGACAGGTCACACTGAAGCTTTCTTT; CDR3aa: CARAGTGHTEAFF
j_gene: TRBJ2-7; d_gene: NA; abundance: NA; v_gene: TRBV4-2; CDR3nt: TGTGCCAGCAGCCAAGATAAGGGCACCTACGAGCAGTACTTC; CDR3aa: CASSQDKGTYEQYF
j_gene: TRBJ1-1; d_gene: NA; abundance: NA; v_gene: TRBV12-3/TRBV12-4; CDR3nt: TGTGCCAGCAGTCTTCGAGGGGGGCGTCTAGGGACTGAAGCTTTCTTT; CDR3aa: CASSLRGGRLGTEAFF
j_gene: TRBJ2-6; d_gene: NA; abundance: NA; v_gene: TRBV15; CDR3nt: TGTGCCACCAGCAGAGTCCCCTGGACAATCCCTGGGGCCAACGTCCTGACTTTC; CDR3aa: CATSRVPWTIPGANVLTF
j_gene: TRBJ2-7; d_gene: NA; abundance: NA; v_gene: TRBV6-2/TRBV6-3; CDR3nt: TGTGCCAGCAGTCGATGGACGGTTTCCTACGAGCAGTACTTC; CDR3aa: CASSRWTVSYEQYF
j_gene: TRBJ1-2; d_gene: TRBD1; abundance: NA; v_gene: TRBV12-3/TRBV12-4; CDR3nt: TGTGCCAGCAGGCTGCAGATGGGACAGCTCTATGGCTACACCTTC; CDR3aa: CASRLQMGQLYGYTF
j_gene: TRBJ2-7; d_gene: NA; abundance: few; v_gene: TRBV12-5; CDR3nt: TGTGCCGCAGGGGTACACTCCTACGAGCAGTACTTC; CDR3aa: CAAGVHSYEQYF
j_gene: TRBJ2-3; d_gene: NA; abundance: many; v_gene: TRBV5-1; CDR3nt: TGCGCCAGCAGCCCTGGGGGGCCGGGGGCAGATACGCAGTATTTT; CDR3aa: CASSPGGPGADTQYF
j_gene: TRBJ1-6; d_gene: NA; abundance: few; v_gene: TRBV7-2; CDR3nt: TGTGCCAGCTCCTACGGACTGATGAATTCACCCCTCCACTTT; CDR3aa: CASSYGLMNSPLHF